This passage covers 6 T cell receptor beta chains from one sample sequenced in a study of response to subunit inactivated influenza vaccine. One entry per CDR3 protein, called by TCRdb with MiXCR from the RT-PCR reads. The table includes about 530,000 distinct CDR3 sequences, about an eighth detected once. The sequencing used PBMCs from blood, collected on the day of vaccination. The receptors were gathered from a man aged 50 to 60 who received an inactivated influenza vaccine.

The table lists this clonotype with many counts. The gene calls are TRBV12-3 or TRBV12-4 and TRBJ1-2; 8 bases are shared with TRBD1. The length of the CDR3 is 13 residues. V dropped 6 bases and J dropped 5; count of bases not matched to a gene: 5. CDR3 bases: TGTGCCAGCAGGGGGGACAGGTCATATGGCTACACCTTC. This translates into CASRGDRSYGYTF.

This clonotype was seen many times. This chain uses TRBV18 with TRBJ1-5; D remains unclear. Germline V gene lookup returns CDR1 KGHSH and CDR2 LQKENI. V was cut by 6 bases and J by 7 bases, with 13 bases left in between. CDR3 length equals 13 residues. The CDR3 region is CASSFHPEQPQHF. The CDR3 region has the DNA TGTGCCAGCTCGTTCCATCCAGAACAGCCCCAGCATTTT.

The chain links TRBV19 to TRBJ1-1; the match to TRBD1 covers 7 bases. V shed 5 bases, J shed 5 bases, and the junction held 8 bases outside the gene matches. This CDR3 spans 14 amino acids. The V gene's germline CDR1 is LNHDA and CDR2 SQIVND (reference sequence). CDR3 region: CASSLGGGWTEAFF. The CDR3 bases are TGTGCCAGTAGTCTTGGAGGGGGCTGGACTGAAGCTTTCTTT. The whole variable domain, filled in from reference TRBV19 and TRBJ1-1, reads DGGITQSPKYLFRKEGQNVTLSCEQNLNHDAMYWYRQDPGQGLRLIYYSQIVNDFQKGDIAEGYSVSREKKESFPLTVTSAQKNPTAFYLCASSLGGGWTEAFFGQGTRLTVV.

This chain joins TRBV27 and TRBJ2-6, with no clear D. CDR1 and CDR2 (germline): MNHEY, SMNVEV (reference sequence). Trimming shortened V by 0 bases and J by 1 base, and 7 bases separated the two germline ends. CDR3 size: 16 residues. The CDR3 nucleotides are TGTGCCAGCAGTTTATCGTTGGGGTCTGGGGCCAACGTCCTGACTTTC. Protein sequence: CASSLSLGSGANVLTF.

This clonotype was observed a handful of times. The rearrangement links TRBV6-1 to TRBJ2-1; D is unclear. Germline-derived CDR1 and CDR2 are MNHNS and SASEGT. The CDR3 totals 14 residues. The ends were cut back, 6 bases at V and 1 base at J, with 10 bases in the middle. The CDR3 nucleotides are TGTGCCAGCAGCGACGATGGGTCCTACAATGAGCAGTTCTTC. Amino acids: CASSDDGSYNEQFF.

This clonotype was picked up a small number of times. This chain joins TRBV12-3 or TRBV12-4 and TRBJ1-5; D may be TRBD1 (5 bases). Trimming shortened V by 7 bases and J by 0 bases, and 19 bases separated the two germline ends. The CDR3 length is 17 residues. CDR3 amino acids: CASTKHGWDGSNQPQHF. The CDR3, as DNA: TGTGCCAGCACCAAACATGGGTGGGACGGTAGCAATCAGCCCCAGCATTTT.